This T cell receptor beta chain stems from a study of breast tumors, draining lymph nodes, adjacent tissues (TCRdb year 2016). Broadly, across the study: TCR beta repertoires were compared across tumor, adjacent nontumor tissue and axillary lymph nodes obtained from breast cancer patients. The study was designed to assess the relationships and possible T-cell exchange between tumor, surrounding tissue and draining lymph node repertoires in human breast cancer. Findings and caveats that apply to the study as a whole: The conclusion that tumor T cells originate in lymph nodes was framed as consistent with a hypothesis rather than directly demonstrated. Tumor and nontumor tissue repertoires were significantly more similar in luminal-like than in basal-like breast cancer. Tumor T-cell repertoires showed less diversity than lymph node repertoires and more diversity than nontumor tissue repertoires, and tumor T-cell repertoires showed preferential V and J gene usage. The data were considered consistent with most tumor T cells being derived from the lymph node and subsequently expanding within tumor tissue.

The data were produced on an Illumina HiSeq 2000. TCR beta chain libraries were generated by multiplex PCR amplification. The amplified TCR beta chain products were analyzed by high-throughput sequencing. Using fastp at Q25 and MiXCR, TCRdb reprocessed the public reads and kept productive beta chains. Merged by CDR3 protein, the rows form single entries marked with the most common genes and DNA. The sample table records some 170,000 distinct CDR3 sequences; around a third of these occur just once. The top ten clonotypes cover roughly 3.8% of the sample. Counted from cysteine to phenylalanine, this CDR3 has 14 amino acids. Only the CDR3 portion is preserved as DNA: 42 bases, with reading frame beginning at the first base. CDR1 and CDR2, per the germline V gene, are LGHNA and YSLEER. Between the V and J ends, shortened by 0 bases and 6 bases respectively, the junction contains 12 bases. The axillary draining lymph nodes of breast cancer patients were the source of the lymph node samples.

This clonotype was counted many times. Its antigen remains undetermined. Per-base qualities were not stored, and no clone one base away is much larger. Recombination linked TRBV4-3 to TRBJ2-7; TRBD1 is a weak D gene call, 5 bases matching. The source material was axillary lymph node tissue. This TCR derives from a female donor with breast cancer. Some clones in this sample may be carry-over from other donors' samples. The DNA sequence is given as TGCGCCAGCAGCCAAGATTGGGGCTTCGGCGAGCAGTACTTC. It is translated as CASSQDWGFGEQYF.